This T cell receptor beta chain comes out of a study of CD8 T cells in Susac syndrome. It was with random hexamers that roughly 0.5 to 1 ug RNA was reverse transcribed. The amplification used immunoSEQ multiplex PCR on TCR beta CDR3; it spanned 54 Vbeta and 13 Jbeta. TCRdb re-analysed the immunoSEQ multiplex PCR reads in MiXCR, keeping a single row per CDR3 protein. The repertoire holds a few hundred thousand distinct CDR3 sequences, with 75% to 85% as singletons. The V end lost 3 bases, the J end lost 2 bases, and 20 bases lay between the germline ends. The CDR3 contains 17 residues. From germline, CDR1 is GTSNPN and CDR2 SVGIG (reference sequence).

The specimen was CD8+ T cells from PBMCs. This rearrangement joins TRBV30 to TRBJ1-3; no clear D gene. This receptor was obtained from a human donor with multiple sclerosis. CDR3 sequence reads: CAWRTTRALRAGNTIYF. The DNA for the CDR3 is TGTGCCTGGAGGACGACTAGGGCTCTACGGGCTGGAAACACCATATATTTT.